One sample yielded the 26 T cell receptor beta chains listed below, sequenced in a study of OX40 agonist ivuxolimab in advanced cancers. Using immunoSEQ multiplex PCR, the repertoire was profiled, and TCRdb retains in-frame clones only, with some absent. The sample has some 9,500 clones, 80% to 90% seen once; the top ten hold about 13%. Sequences were derived from CD4+ or CD8+ T cells sorted from blood, sampled in a trial of the OX40 agonist ivuxolimab. Source of these receptors: an adult with an advanced solid tumor such as melanoma, head and neck, liver or kidney cancer.

The chain carries TRBV2 and TRBJ2-1; TRBD2 agrees at 14 bases. Germline CDR1 and CDR2: SNHLY and FYNNEI. Trimming cost V 6 bases and J 6 bases; bases outside gene matches: 10. The CDR3 has 17 amino acids. The chain's CDR3 is CASREGLAGVGANEQFF. CDR3 sequence (DNA): TGTGCCAGCAGGGAGGGACTAGCGGGAGTAGGGGCCAATGAGCAGTTCTTC.

A few counts support this clone. V is TRBV5-5 and J is TRBJ2-1; TRBD1 is a possible D gene (5 bases). The CDR3 extends over 12 amino acids. Germline V CDR1 and CDR2: SGHKS, YYEKEE (reference sequence). V dropped 0 bases and J dropped 15 bases, with 13 bases sitting between them. CDR3 coding DNA: TGTGCCAGCAGCTTGGTATTTAGGGGCGGGTTCTTC. The encoded protein is CASSLVFRGGFF.

DNA of the CDR3: TGTGCCAGCAGTGAACGGACTAGGGGCCAGACCCAGTACTTC. Translation gives CASSERTRGQTQYF. V usage is TRBV2 and J usage is TRBJ2-5; 7 bases line up with TRBD2. CDR3 length: 14 amino acids. V trimming: 2 bases; J trimming: 6 bases; junction bases outside the gene matches: 6. Germline loops: CDR1 SNHLY, CDR2 FYNNEI.

V gene TRBV11-1 combines with J gene TRBJ1-4, with D perhaps TRBD1 (5 bases). Germline CDR1 is SGHAT and CDR2 is FQDESV (reference sequence). Trimming removed 3 bases at V and 6 bases at J, with 11 bases between. This CDR3 contains 14 residues. The CDR3 here is CASSFTGTYEKLFF. The CDR3 nucleotides read TGTGCCAGCAGCTTTACCGGGACCTATGAAAAACTGTTTTTT.

This clone occurred a few times. The J gene is TRBJ1-4, the V gene TRBV7-2; unclear D gene. The CDR3 is made up of 15 amino acids. Germline CDR1 is SGHTA and CDR2 is FQGNSA. The V and J ends lost 4 bases and 0 bases respectively, with 9 bases between them. This CDR3 reads CASSSAGSTNEKLFF. The CDR3 DNA is TGTGCCAGCAGCTCAGCGGGGTCAACTAATGAAAAACTGTTTTTT.

The gene calls are TRBV5-6 and TRBJ2-1; maybe TRBD1 (6 bases). The CDR3 contains 14 residues. Germline CDR1 SGHDT, CDR2 YYEEEE. V lost 4 bases and J lost 4, with 12 bases in between. The CDR3 DNA follows: TGTGCCAGCAGCCTGTGGACAGCATACAATGAGCAGTTCTTC. Encoded protein: CASSLWTAYNEQFF. The variable domain in full, with the rest retrieved from reference TRBV5-6 and TRBJ2-1, is DAGVTQSPTHLIKTRGQQVTLRCSPKSGHDTVSWYQQALGQGPQFIFQYYEEEERQRGNFPDRFSGHQFPNYSSELNVNALLLGDSALYLCASSLWTAYNEQFFGPGTRLTVL.

The chain has TRBV6-5 and TRBJ2-7; 9 bases are a match to TRBD1. This CDR3 comprises 15 residues. CDR1 and CDR2 from the germline V gene are MNHEY and SVGAGI. Germline trimming cut 3 bases from V and 5 bases from J; bases unmatched to any gene: 8. CDR3 bases: TGTGCCAGCAGTTATTCCATGGACAGGGGAGACGAGCAGTACTTC. It specifies CASSYSMDRGDEQYF.

The chain employs TRBV28 and TRBJ1-2, with D tentatively TRBD1 (5 bases). Trimming stripped 2 bases from V and 1 base from J, with 8 bases between. The CDR3 spans 14 residues. Germline assignment: CDR1 MDHEN and CDR2 SYDVKM. CDR3 coding DNA: TGTGCCAGCAGTTTAGGGACGGGTAACTATGGCTACACCTTC. The encoded protein is CASSLGTGNYGYTF.

The chain recombines TRBV18 with TRBJ2-5; TRBD2 aligns across 11 bases. Germline CDR1 is KGHSH and CDR2 is LQKENI. The CDR3 runs to 16 residues. V was clipped by 4 bases and J by 1 base; unmatched bases: 5. The CDR3 protein is CASSLTSGSSQETQYF. CDR3 in DNA: TGTGCCAGCTCACTAACTAGCGGGAGTTCCCAAGAGACCCAGTACTTC.

This sequence joins TRBV10-3 and TRBJ1-5; 7 bases are shared with TRBD1. Losses at the gene ends were 10 bases for V and 5 bases for J; bases not matched to a gene: 11. CDR1 and CDR2 from the germline V gene are ENHRY and SYGVKD. CDR3 length equals 14 residues. The CDR3 here is CATQQGTRDQPQHF. The CDR3 region has the DNA TGTGCCACCCAACAGGGGACAAGGGATCAGCCCCAGCATTTT.

The chain joins TRBV29-1 to TRBJ1-1; 7 bases align to TRBD1. The germline V gene has CDR1 SQVTM and CDR2 ANQGSEA. The ends lost 7 bases at V and 2 bases at J; junction bases unmatched: 7. The CDR3 spans 13 residues. In DNA form, the CDR3 reads TGCAGCGCCTCCGGACAGGCTAACACTGAAGCTTTCTTT. Protein: CSASGQANTEAFF.

The V call is TRBV6-1, the J call TRBJ2-1; 7 bases match TRBD1. The CDR3 runs to 16 residues. Germline loops: CDR1 MNHNS, CDR2 SASEGT. The J segment lost 1 base and the V segment lost 0 bases, leaving 3 bases of the junction unmatched. The CDR3 coding sequence is TGTGCCAGCAGTGAAGCACTGACAGGGTCCTACAATGAGCAGTTCTTC. As protein: CASSEALTGSYNEQFF.

The V and J genes are TRBV30 and TRBJ1-2, with a tentative D call TRBD1 (5 bases). Trimming shortened V by 0 bases and J by 6 bases, and 11 bases separated the two germline ends. The CDR3 runs to 13 residues. Germline V gene data show CDR1 as GTSNPN and CDR2 as SVGIG (reference sequence). The CDR3 loop reads CAWSVQGADGYTF. CDR3 bases: TGTGCCTGGAGTGTACAAGGGGCGGATGGCTACACCTTC.

The chain uses TRBV6-1 and TRBJ1-2, with a possible D match to TRBD1 (6 bases). Per the germline V gene, CDR1 is MNHNS and CDR2 is SASEGT. V was clipped by 7 bases and J by 8 bases, with 17 bases between them. The CDR3 totals 13 residues. Here the CDR3 reads CASTQGGGRGYTF. The CDR3 DNA reads TGTGCCAGCACTCAAGGGGGGGGAAGGGGCTACACCTTC.

This clone was recorded once. In DNA form, the CDR3 reads TGCAGTGCTATACACCGGACACAGTACTTC. Its protein is CSAIHRTQYF. This rearrangement joins TRBV20-1 to TRBJ2-7; TRBD1 is a possible D gene (5 bases). In germline, CDR1 is DFQATT, CDR2 SNEGSKA (reference sequence). Trimming removed 4 bases from V and 10 bases from J, with 11 bases in between. The CDR3 has 10 amino acids.

The chain links TRBV7-8 to TRBJ1-1; no clear D. Germline V CDR1 and CDR2: SGHVS, FQNEAQ. The V gene lost 5 bases and the J gene lost 4 bases, with 14 bases spanning the gap. The CDR3 contains 14 residues. The DNA for the CDR3 is TGTGCCAGCAGCCTTAACCGGGTTGGCACTGAAGCTTTCTTT. Encoded protein: CASSLNRVGTEAFF.

The rearrangement uses TRBV28 and TRBJ1-5; 9 bases match TRBD1. Germline CDR1 reads MDHEN; CDR2 reads SYDVKM. The CDR3 runs to 13 residues. Germline trimming cut 7 bases from V and 7 bases from J; bases unmatched to any gene: 5. Here the CDR3 DNA reads TGTGCCAGCATAATGACAGGGGGGCAGCCCCAGCATTTT. Amino acid sequence: CASIMTGGQPQHF. The full variable domain, rest sourced from reference TRBV28 and TRBJ1-5, is DVKVTQSSRYLVKRTGEKVFLECVQDMDHENMFWYRQDPGLGLRLIYFSYDVKMKEKGDIPEGYSVSREKKERFSLILESASTNQTSMYLCASIMTGGQPQHFGDGTRLSIL.

The chain carries TRBV11-2 and TRBJ2-5; 7 nucleotides match TRBD1. Trimming at V came to 1 base and at J to 2 bases, leaving 7 bases not matched to a gene. Germline V gene lookup returns CDR1 SGHAT and CDR2 FQNNGV. This CDR3 contains 16 residues. In DNA, the CDR3 is TGTGCCAGCAGCTTAGTATCAAGGGGGCCACAAGAGACCCAGTACTTC. It codes for CASSLVSRGPQETQYF.

The CDR3 loop is CASGPSGNSGNTIYF. In nucleotides, the CDR3 is TGTGCCAGCGGCCCCTCAGGGAATTCTGGAAACACCATATATTTT. The J gene is TRBJ1-3, the V gene TRBV7-9; a possible D gene is TRBD1 (5 bases). Germline loops: CDR1 SEHNR, CDR2 FQNEAQ (reference sequence). Trimming cost V 8 bases and J 1 base, with 15 bases left between them. The CDR3 loop spans 15 amino acids.

This clone was seen more than once but under ten times. V gene TRBV6-5 combines with J gene TRBJ2-5; D not resolved. The CDR3 length is 14 residues. In germline, CDR1 is MNHEY, CDR2 SVGAGI. The germline V and J ends were trimmed by 6 bases and 1 base, with 12 bases remaining between them. CDR3 loop: CASSRGTFQETQYF. CDR3 in DNA: TGTGCCAGCAGCCGAGGAACTTTCCAAGAGACCCAGTACTTC.

The rearrangement links TRBV7-2 to TRBJ2-5; 7 bases agree with TRBD2. CDR3 size: 14 residues. Germline V gene lookup returns CDR1 SGHTA and CDR2 FQGNSA. The V segment lost 5 bases and the J segment 5 bases; nucleotides outside the gene matches: 8. The CDR3 is CASSPRRGGETQYF. Here the CDR3 DNA reads TGTGCCAGCAGCCCCCGGCGGGGAGGGGAGACCCAGTACTTC.

This chain uses TRBV5-1 with TRBJ2-3, with a weak D call TRBD1 (6 bases). The germline CDR1 and CDR2 sequences are SGHRS and YFSETQ. V was pared by 6 bases and J by 4 bases, with 18 bases between. The CDR3 totals 15 residues. The CDR3 region has the DNA TGCGCCAGCACCTTACAGGGCAACAGGGCAGATACGCAGTATTTT. It is translated as CASTLQGNRADTQYF. Based on the CDR3 plus reference TRBV5-1 and TRBJ2-3, the full variable domain is KAGVTQTPRYLIKTRGQQVTLSCSPISGHRSVSWYQQTPGQGLQFLFEYFSETQRNKGNFPGRFSGRQFSNSRSEMNVSTLELGDSALYLCASTLQGNRADTQYFGPGTRLTVL.

V usage is TRBV28 and J usage is TRBJ1-2, with unresolved D. The germline gives CDR1 MDHEN, CDR2 SYDVKM. CDR3 size: 12 residues. Trimming removed 10 bases from V and 7 bases from J, with 16 bases in between. The CDR3 bases are TGTGCCACGGTGGTAGGGAGTCTTGGCTACACCTTC. Protein: CATVVGSLGYTF.

The gene calls are TRBV7-8 and TRBJ2-3; TRBD2 aligns across 9 bases. The CDR3 has 15 residues. Looked up from germline, CDR1 is SGHVS and CDR2 is FQNEAQ. With 3 bases clipped from V and 0 bases from J, the junction kept 1 base outside the gene matches. CDR3 bases: TGTGCCAGCAGCTTGCTAGCGGGAAGCACAGATACGCAGTATTTT. It yields the protein CASSLLAGSTDTQYF.

V gene TRBV7-2 combines with J gene TRBJ1-1, with a weak D call TRBD1 (6 bases). V lost 1 base to trimming and J lost 4 bases, with 13 bases between them. Per germline, CDR1 SGHTA and CDR2 FQGNSA. The CDR3 totals 15 residues. The CDR3 here is CASSLGQVSVTEAFF. CDR3 in DNA: TGTGCCAGCAGCTTAGGACAGGTTTCGGTCACTGAAGCTTTCTTT. Drawing the rest from reference TRBV7-2 and TRBJ1-1, the complete variable domain is GAGVSQSPSNKVTEKGKDVELRCDPISGHTALYWYRQSLGQGLEFLIYFQGNSAPDKSGLPSDRFSAERTGGSVSTLTIQRTQQEDSAVYLCASSLGQVSVTEAFFGQGTRLTVV.

This chain uses TRBV11-1 with TRBJ1-2; TRBD1 agrees at 7 bases. The CDR3 is made up of 13 amino acids. Per germline, CDR1 SGHAT and CDR2 FQDESV (reference sequence). The J segment lost 2 bases and the V segment lost 5 bases, leaving 2 bases of the junction unmatched. CDR3 DNA: TGTGCCAGCAGCCCACAGGGGAACTATGGCTACACCTTC. Translating it yields CASSPQGNYGYTF. The full variable domain, its missing parts supplied by reference TRBV11-1 and TRBJ1-2, is EAEVAQSPRYKITEKSQAVAFWCDPISGHATLYWYRQILGQGPELLVQFQDESVVDDSQLPKDRFSAERLKGVDSTLKIQPAELGDSAMYLCASSPQGNYGYTFGSGTRLTVV.